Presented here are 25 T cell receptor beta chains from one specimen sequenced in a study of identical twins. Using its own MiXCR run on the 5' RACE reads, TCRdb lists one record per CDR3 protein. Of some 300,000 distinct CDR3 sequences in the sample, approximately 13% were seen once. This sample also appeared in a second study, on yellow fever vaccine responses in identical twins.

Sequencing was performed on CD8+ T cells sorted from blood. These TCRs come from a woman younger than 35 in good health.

For the CDR3, the DNA is TGCAGCGTTGAGCTTAAGACAGGGGGTATCCTCTACGAGCAGTACTTC. Protein sequence: CSVELKTGGILYEQYF. The V gene is TRBV29-1, the J gene TRBJ2-7; 9 bases agree with TRBD1. This CDR3 has 16 amino acids. J was trimmed by 3 bases and V by 3 bases; bases with no gene match: 12. Germline V gene lookup returns CDR1 SQVTM and CDR2 ANQGSEA.

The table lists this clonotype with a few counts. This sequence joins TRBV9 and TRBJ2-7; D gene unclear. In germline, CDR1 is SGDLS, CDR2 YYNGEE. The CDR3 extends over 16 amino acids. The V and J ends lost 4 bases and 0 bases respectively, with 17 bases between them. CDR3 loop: CASSPRAALSSYEQYF. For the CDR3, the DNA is TGTGCCAGCAGCCCCCGGGCGGCCCTAAGCTCCTACGAGCAGTACTTC.

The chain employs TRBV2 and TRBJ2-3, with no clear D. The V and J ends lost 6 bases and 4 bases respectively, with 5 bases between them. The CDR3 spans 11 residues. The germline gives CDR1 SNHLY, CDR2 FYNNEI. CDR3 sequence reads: CASRQPDTQYF. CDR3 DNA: TGTGCCAGCAGGCAGCCAGATACGCAGTATTTT.

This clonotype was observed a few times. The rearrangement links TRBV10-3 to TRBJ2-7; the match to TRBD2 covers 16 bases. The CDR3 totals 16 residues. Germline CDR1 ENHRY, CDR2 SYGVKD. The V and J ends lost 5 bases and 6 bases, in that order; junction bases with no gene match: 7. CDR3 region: CAISPGTSGGAVEQYV. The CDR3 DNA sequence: TGTGCCATCAGTCCCGGGACTAGCGGGGGGGCGGTCGAGCAGTACGTC.

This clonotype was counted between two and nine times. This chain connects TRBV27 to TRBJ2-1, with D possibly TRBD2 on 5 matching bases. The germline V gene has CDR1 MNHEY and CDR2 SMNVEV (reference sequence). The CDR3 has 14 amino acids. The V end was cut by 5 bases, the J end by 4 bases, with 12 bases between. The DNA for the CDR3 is TGTGCCAGCAGTACGGGAAACGGATACAATGAGCAGTTCTTC. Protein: CASSTGNGYNEQFF.

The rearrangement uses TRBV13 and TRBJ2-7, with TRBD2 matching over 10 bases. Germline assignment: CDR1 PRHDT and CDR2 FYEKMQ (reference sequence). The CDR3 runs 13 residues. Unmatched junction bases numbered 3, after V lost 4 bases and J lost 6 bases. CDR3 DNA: TGTGCCAGCAGCTGGACTAGCGGAGGCGAGCAGTACTTC. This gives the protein CASSWTSGGEQYF.

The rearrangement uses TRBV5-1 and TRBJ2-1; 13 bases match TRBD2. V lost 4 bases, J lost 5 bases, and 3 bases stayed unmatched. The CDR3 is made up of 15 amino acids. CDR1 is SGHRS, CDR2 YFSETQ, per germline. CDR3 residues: CASSATSGRDNEQFF. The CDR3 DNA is TGCGCCAGCAGCGCCACTAGCGGGAGGGACAATGAGCAGTTCTTC.

CDR3 nucleotides: TGTGCCAGCAGCTTAACGTCCCAGGGTAGATACAATGAGCAGTTCTTC. Translated, it gives CASSLTSQGRYNEQFF. The V call is TRBV7-3, the J call TRBJ2-1; possibly TRBD1 for D (5 bases). In germline, CDR1 is SGHTA, CDR2 FQGTGA. The CDR3 has 16 amino acids. V was trimmed by 0 bases and J by 4 bases, leaving 13 bases between them.

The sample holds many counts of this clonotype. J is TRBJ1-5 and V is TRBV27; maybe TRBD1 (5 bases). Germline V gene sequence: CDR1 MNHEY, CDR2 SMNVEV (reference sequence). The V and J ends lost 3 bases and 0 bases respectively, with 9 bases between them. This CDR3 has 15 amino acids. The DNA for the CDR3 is TGTGCCAGCAGTTTCTCGGGGCTTAGCAATCAGCCCCAGCATTTT. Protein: CASSFSGLSNQPQHF.

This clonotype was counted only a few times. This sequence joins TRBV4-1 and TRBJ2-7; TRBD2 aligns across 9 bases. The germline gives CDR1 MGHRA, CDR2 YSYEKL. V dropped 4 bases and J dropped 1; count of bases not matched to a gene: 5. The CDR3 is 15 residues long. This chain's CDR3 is CASSLRGGGSYEQYV. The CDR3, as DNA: TGCGCCAGCAGCCTACGCGGGGGGGGGTCCTACGAGCAGTACGTC.

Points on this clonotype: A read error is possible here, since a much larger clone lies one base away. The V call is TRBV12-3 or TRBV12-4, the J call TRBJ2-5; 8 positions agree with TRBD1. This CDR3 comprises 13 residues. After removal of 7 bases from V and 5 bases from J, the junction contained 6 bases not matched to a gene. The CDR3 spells CASTFTGGETQYF. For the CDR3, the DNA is TGTGCCAGCACTTTTACAGGGGGGGAGACCCAGTACTTC.

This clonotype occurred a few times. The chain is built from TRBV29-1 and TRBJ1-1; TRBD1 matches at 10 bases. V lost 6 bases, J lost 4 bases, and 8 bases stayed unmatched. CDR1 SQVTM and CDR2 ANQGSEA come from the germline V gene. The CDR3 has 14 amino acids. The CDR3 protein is CSVPGQGFSTEAFF. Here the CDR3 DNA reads TGCAGCGTCCCGGGACAGGGGTTTAGCACTGAAGCTTTCTTT.

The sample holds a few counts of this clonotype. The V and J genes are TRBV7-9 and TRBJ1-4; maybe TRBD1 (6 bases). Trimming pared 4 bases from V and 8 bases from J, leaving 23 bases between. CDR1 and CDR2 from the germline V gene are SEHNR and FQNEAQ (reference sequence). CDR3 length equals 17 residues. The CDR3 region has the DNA TGTGCCAGCAGCTCTCCCACCCGTCGGACAGATCCGGAAAAACTGTTTTTT. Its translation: CASSSPTRRTDPEKLFF.

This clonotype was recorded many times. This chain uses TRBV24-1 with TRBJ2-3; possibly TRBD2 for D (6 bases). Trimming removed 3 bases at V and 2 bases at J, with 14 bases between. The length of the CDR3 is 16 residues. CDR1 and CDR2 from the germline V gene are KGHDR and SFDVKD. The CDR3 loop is CATSDGEDYSTDTQYF. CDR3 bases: TGTGCCACCAGTGATGGGGAGGACTACTCCACAGATACGCAGTATTTT.

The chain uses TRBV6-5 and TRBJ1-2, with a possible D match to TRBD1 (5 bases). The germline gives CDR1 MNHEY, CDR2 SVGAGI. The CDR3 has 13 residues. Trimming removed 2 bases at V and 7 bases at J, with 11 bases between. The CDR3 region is CASSYGQGRGYTF. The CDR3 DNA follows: TGTGCCAGCAGTTACGGGCAGGGTCGTGGCTACACCTTC.

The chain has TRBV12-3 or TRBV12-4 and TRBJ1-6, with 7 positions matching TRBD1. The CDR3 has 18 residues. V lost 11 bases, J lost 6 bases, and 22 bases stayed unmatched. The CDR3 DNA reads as TGTGCCTTCAGTTTTCACTCTTATCCGGGACAGTCTAATTCACCCCTCCACTTT. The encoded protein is CAFSFHSYPGQSNSPLHF.

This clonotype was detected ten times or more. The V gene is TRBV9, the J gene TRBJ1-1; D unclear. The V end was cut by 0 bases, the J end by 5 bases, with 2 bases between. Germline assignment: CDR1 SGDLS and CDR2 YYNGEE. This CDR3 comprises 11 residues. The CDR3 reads CASSVVTEAFF. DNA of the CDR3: TGTGCCAGCAGCGTAGTGACTGAAGCTTTCTTT.

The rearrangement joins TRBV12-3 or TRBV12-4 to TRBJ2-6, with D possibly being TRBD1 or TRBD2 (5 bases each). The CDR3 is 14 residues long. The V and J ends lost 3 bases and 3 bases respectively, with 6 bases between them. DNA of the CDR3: TGTGCCAGCAGTTTTGGGGGTGGGGCCAACGTCCTGACTTTC. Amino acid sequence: CASSFGGGANVLTF.

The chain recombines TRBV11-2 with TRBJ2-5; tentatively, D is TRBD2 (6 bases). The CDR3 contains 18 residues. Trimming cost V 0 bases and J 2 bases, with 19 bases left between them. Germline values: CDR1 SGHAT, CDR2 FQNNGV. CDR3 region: CASSLEADAGLIQETQYF. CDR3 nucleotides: TGTGCCAGCAGCTTAGAGGCGGACGCGGGACTTATACAAGAGACCCAGTACTTC.

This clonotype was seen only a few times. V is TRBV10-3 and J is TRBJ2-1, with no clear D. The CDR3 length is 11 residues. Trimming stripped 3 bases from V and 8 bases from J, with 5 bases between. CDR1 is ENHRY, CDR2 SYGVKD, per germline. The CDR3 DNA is TGTGCCATCAGTGATTCGTATGAGCAGTTCTTC. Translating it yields CAISDSYEQFF.

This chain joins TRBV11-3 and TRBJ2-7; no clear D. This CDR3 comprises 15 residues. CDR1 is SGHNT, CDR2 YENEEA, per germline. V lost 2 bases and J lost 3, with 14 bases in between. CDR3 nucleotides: TGTGCCAGCAGCTTAATTTCTCGGACCTTCTACGAGCAGTACGTC. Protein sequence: CASSLISRTFYEQYV.

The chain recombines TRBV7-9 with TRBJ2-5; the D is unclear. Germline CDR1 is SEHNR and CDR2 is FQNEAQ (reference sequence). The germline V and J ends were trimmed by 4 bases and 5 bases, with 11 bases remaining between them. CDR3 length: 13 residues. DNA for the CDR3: TGTGCCAGCAGCTACCCGATAGGCGAGACCCAGTACTTC. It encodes CASSYPIGETQYF.

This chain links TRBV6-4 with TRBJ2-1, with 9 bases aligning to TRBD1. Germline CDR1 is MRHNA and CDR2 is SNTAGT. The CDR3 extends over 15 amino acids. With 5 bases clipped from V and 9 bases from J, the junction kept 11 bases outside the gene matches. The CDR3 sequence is CASSSGTGSSGEQFF. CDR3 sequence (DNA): TGTGCCAGCAGTTCCGGGACAGGGTCATCTGGTGAGCAGTTCTTC.

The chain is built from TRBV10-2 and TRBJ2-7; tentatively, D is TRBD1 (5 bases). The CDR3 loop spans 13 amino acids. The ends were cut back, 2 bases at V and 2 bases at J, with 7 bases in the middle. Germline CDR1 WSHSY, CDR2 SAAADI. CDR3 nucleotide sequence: TGCGCCAGCAGTGAGGACAGCGCCTACGAGCAGTACGTC. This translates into CASSEDSAYEQYV.

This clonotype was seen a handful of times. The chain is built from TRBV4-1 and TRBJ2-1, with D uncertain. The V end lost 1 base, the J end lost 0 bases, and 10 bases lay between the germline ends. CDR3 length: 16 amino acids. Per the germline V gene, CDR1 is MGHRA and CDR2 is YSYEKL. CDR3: CASSQGFLSSYNEQFF. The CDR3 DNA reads TGCGCCAGCAGCCAAGGATTTTTAAGCTCCTACAATGAGCAGTTCTTC.